The present T cell receptor beta chain was sequenced within a study of T cell responses to AZD1222 COVID-19 vaccine. General study findings and limits: With two AZD1222 doses given, Spike-specific TCR breadth and depth both rose. Females outnumbered males among donors, who were mostly white British; clonal diversity was possibly underestimated. Only after the peak T cell response were repertoires sampled.

Trimming shortened V by 1 base and J by 8 bases, and 15 bases separated the two germline ends. This CDR3 comprises 15 residues. From germline, CDR1 is LNHDA and CDR2 SQIVND (reference sequence). With regard to this clone: Its specificity is unknown.

The table came from immunoSEQ multiplex PCR; TCRdb's copy has only in-frame clones and leaves some out. The sample consists of tens of thousands of clones, 65% to 90% of them appearing once. The sequence derives from an adult in good health. The chain is built from TRBV19 and TRBJ1-5; D not certain. Sequencing used peripheral blood, obtained on day 0 of AZD1222 vaccination. The CDR3 loop reads CASSIGRSLSEPQHF. CDR3 in DNA: TGTGCCAGTAGTATAGGGCGCAGTCTATCGGAGCCCCAGCATTTT.